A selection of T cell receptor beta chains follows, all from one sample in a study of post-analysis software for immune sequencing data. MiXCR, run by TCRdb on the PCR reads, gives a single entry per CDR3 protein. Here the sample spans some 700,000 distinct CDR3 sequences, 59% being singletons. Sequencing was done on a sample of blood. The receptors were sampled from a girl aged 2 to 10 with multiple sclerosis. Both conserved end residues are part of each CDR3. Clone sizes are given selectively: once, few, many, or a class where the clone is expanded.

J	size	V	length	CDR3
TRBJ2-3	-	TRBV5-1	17	CASSLGGAGKSTDTQYF
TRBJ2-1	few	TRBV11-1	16	CASSLDNLGTPNEQFF
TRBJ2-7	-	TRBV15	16	CATSRDANSVSYEQYF
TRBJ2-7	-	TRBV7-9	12	CASSLVRGEQYF
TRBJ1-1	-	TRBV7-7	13	CASSAVLNTEAFF
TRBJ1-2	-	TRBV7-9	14	CASSLGGTEYGYTF
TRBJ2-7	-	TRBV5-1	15	CASSLEASGSNEQYF
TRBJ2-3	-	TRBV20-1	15	CSAELTSGASATQYF
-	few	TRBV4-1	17	CASSQEMSSGLSNEQYF
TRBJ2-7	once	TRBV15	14	CATSRTSGVSEQYF
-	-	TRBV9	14	CASSVAGSGETQYF
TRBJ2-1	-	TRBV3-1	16	CASSQPSGSSHNEQFF
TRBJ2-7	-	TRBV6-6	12	CASSPSLYEQYF
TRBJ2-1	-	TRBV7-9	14	CASSPTSGDNEQFF
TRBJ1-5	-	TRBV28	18	CASSFMAGGLDGNQPQHF
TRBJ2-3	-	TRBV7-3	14	CASSSTSGTHTQYF
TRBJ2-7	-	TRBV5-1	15	CASSAVAGGSYEQYF
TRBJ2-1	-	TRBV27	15	CASSAGTSGSNEQFF
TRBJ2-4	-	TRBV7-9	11	CASSPSAEQYF
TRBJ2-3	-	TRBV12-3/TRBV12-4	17	CASSPIPGPQDTDTQYF
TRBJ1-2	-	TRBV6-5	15	CASSYGQGGSYGYTF
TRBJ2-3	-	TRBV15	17	CATSRAGSSIYTDTQYF
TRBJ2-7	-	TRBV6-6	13	CASCWTVAGEQYF
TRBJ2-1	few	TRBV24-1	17	CATSDTLQENSYNEQFF
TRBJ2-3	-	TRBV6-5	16	CASRVSGGSRTDTQYF
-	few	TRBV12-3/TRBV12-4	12	CASSLGNHEQYF
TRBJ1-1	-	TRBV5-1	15	CANSLDEGRHTEAFF
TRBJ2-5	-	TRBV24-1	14	CATSDTPGLETQYF
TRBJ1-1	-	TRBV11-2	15	CASSLGGNMNTEAFF
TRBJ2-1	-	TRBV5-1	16	CASSRASGRVYNEQFF
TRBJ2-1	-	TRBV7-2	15	CASRQTSGGAGEQFF
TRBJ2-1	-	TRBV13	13	CASSFGKLNEQFF
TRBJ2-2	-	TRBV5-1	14	CASSFVVSTGELFF
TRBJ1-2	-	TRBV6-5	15	CASSESGGAVYGYTF
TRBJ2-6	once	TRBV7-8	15	CASQQGRAGANVRTF
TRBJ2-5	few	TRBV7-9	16	CASSLGRGASGETQYF
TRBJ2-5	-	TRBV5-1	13	CASSLWRLETQYF
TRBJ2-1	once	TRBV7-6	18	CASSSERRSGRWYNEQFF
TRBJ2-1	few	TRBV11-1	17	CASSLGTSSGAYNEQFF
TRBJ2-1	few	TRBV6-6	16	CASSGGLAGEGDEQFF
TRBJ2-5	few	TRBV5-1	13	CASSPGGFETQYF
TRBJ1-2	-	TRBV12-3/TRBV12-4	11	CASTLSEGYTF
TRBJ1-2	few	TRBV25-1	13	CASREERNYGYTF
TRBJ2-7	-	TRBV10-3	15	CAIAPGPGEYGEQYF
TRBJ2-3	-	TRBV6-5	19	CASSYSFRGRSISTDTQYF
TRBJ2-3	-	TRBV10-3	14	CAISVLGAEDTQYF
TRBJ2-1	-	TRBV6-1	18	CASSETIRNSGLNNEQFF
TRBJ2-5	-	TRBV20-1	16	CSARDLTSGAKETQYF
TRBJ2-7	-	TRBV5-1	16	CASSLDGTDHSYEQYF
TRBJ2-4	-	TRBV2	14	CASKTERSKNIQYF
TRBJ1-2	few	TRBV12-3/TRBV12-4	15	CASSSPVGGGYGYTF
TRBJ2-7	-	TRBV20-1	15	CSARGLAGGRFEQYF
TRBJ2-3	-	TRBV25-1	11	CATIRTGRQYF
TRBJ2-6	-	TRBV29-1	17	CSVEDPVGVAGANVLTF